The T cell receptor (beta chain) described here comes from a study of T cells in localized non-small cell lung cancer. Study results and limitations: Uninvolved adjacent lung had higher T cell clonality than tumor and all other tissues. Sequence data derive from only one tumor region, so heterogeneity remains possible. Longer overall survival accompanied higher blood T cell density. When the top 100 tumor clones were examined, a median around 61 of them also appeared in the adjacent lung, which was paired and uninvolved.

Deletions cut 2 bases from V and 7 bases from J, with 12 bases between. Germline CDR1 LGHNA, CDR2 YNFKEQ. The CDR3 spans 14 residues. Turning to this clone: Antigen specificity is unknown.

Measured with immunoSEQ multiplex PCR; TCRdb has only the in-frame clones, and not every one. This table holds some 130,000 clones, roughly 90% found once. The input for sequencing was peripheral blood, taken before any cancer treatment. The receptor was derived from a female donor of 60 years or more with stage I lung adenocarcinoma. This rearrangement joins TRBV4-2 to TRBJ2-1; D not resolved. This CDR3 is CASSQSWSSNEQFF. The CDR3 DNA reads as TGTGCCAGCAGCCAATCGTGGAGTTCTAATGAGCAGTTCTTC.